This T cell receptor (beta chain) was observed in a study of identical twins. This CDR3 region has 12 residues. Germline V gene sequence: CDR1 MNHEY, CDR2 SVGEGT. Between the trimmed V and J ends, which lost 3 bases and 5 bases, there was a span of 5 bases. TCRdb reanalysed the 5' RACE reads using MiXCR and keeps one entry per CDR3 protein. This table holds 1.5 million to 2 million distinct CDR3 sequences, under 35% found once. The chain couples TRBV6-2 or TRBV6-3 to TRBJ1-5, with D unclear. The sample comprised cord blood. The clonotype comes from a newborn girl in good health. The CDR3 loop reads CASSYSHQPQHF. CDR3 DNA sequence: TGTGCCAGCAGTTATTCCCATCAGCCCCAGCATTTT.